The TCR beta chain under discussion was sequenced for a study of CD8+ T cells in alopecia areata. Germline CDR1 is MDHEN and CDR2 is SYDVKM. CDR3 size: 15 residues. The V gene end was trimmed by 4 bases and the J gene end by 1 base; junction bases not matched to a gene: 5. cDNA reverse transcribed from extracted RNA served as the sequencing template. Profiling relied on immunoSEQ multiplex PCR, and the TCRdb table lists in-frame clones only, not all of them. The sample includes about 160,000 clones, roughly 48% of them seen just once. The V and J genes are TRBV28 and TRBJ2-5; TRBD1 matches at 8 bases. The sample consisted of CD4+ T cells sorted from blood. The origin of this receptor is a human donor with alopecia areata. The CDR3 region is CASSSLGTGQETQYF. The CDR3 nucleotides are TGTGCCAGCAGTTCCCTCGGGACAGGCCAAGAGACCCAGTACTTC.